The 5 T cell receptor beta chains in this list originate from one sample, sequenced in a study of blood T cell repertoires in COVID-19. Method: immunoSEQ multiplex PCR; TCRdb's copy keeps in-frame clones and lacks some. The sample includes approximately 140,000 clones, more than 70% seen only once; the top ten take 2% to 2.5%. What was sequenced was peripheral blood. Receptor source: a human donor in a cohort sampled during active COVID-19.

This clone was picked up one time. V usage is TRBV7-2 and J usage is TRBJ2-3; 12 bases match TRBD1. The ends lost 0 bases at V and 4 bases at J; junction bases unmatched: 5. The CDR3 totals 17 residues. CDR1 SGHTA and CDR2 FQGNSA come from the germline V gene. The CDR3 reads CASSLAAGQGAADTQYF. CDR3 sequence (DNA): TGTGCCAGCAGCTTAGCGGCGGGACAGGGGGCCGCAGATACGCAGTATTTT.

This clone appeared a few times. The chain recombines TRBV6-5 with TRBJ2-7; 10 bases align to TRBD2. V dropped 7 bases and J dropped 4; count of bases not matched to a gene: 7. Germline values: CDR1 MNHEY, CDR2 SVGAGI. The CDR3 has 14 amino acids. The CDR3 sequence: CASTEREGSYEQYF. The CDR3, as DNA: TGTGCCAGCACCGAGCGGGAGGGCAGTTACGAGCAGTACTTC.

The chain combines TRBV29-1 with TRBJ1-4; 8 nucleotides align to TRBD1. Germline lookup yields CDR1 SQVTM and CDR2 ANQGSEA. Trimming cost V 2 bases and J 6 bases; bases outside gene matches: 5. This CDR3 is 14 amino acids long. The CDR3 region has the DNA TGCAGCGTTGAACCGCAGGGGGCTTATGAAAAACTGTTTTTT. Translated: CSVEPQGAYEKLFF.

The V call is TRBV6-5, the J call TRBJ2-5; 9 bases are shared with TRBD2. The CDR3 spans 14 residues. Germline-derived CDR1 and CDR2 are MNHEY and SVGAGI. The junction had 7 bases not matched to a gene; V was cut back by 5 bases and J by 6 bases. In DNA form, the CDR3 reads TGTGCCAGCAGTAGACCTAGCGGGGAGCAGACCCAGTACTTC. Residues: CASSRPSGEQTQYF.

The chain combines TRBV4-3 with TRBJ2-3; maybe TRBD2 (6 bases). Germline assignment: CDR1 LGHNA and CDR2 YSLEER. The CDR3 is 15 amino acids. V shed 0 bases and J shed 1 base, with 8 bases lying between them. CDR3 residues: CASSQDTGGTDTQYF. The CDR3 nucleotides read TGCGCCAGCAGCCAAGATACGGGGGGCACAGATACGCAGTATTTT.